This is a list of T cell receptor beta chains from one sample in a study of T cell changes during pregnancy in multiple sclerosis. Some clones are missing from TCRdb's copy, which holds only in-frame ones; the method was immunoSEQ multiplex PCR. The repertoire has approximately 66,000 clones, 80% to 95% of them found once; the top ten carry 2%. Sample: peripheral blood, taken in the third trimester of pregnancy. The receptors here all came from a female donor in good health, enrolled as a control in a pregnancy study. Each CDR3 is given without its conserved first and last residue.

J gene: TRBJ1-5
V gene: TRBV4-2
CDR3 protein: ASSPKGGTTHQPQH

J gene: TRBJ2-3
V gene: TRBV9
CDR3 protein: ASSVGTSIATDTQY

J gene: TRBJ2-3
V gene: TRBV5-4
CDR3 protein: ASSFLDRGREDTQY

J gene: TRBJ1-1
V gene: TRBV7-6
CDR3 protein: ASSHIPFSTDNTEAF

J gene: TRBJ2-5
V gene: TRBV7-9
CDR3 protein: ASSFESGQGRTQY

J gene: TRBJ2-7
V gene: TRBV7-6
CDR3 protein: ASSLLGQNEQY

J gene: TRBJ2-3
V gene: TRBV30
CDR3 protein: AWSGSHTTFRGTDTQY

J gene: TRBJ1-1
V gene: TRBV7-8
CDR3 protein: ASSSLRDRAFEAF

J gene: TRBJ1-1
V gene: TRBV5-1
CDR3 protein: ASSSRPTGENTEAF

J gene: TRBJ2-5
V gene: TRBV7-9
CDR3 protein: ASSSRGAETQY

J gene: TRBJ2-5
V gene: TRBV4-1
CDR3 protein: ASSPTLARGQETQY

J gene: TRBJ1-2
V gene: TRBV23-1
CDR3 protein: ASSPKRDARTGYYGYT

J gene: TRBJ2-1
V gene: TRBV15
CDR3 protein: ATSTRLVSYNEQF

J gene: TRBJ1-1
V gene: TRBV7-2
CDR3 protein: ASSSGQLVTEAF